Included here is one T cell receptor beta chain sequence, with context. Its antigen remains unidentified. The input lacks base qualities; no much larger clone sits a single base away. Donors were 30 to 45 systemically healthy Caucasian individuals from Russia aged about 6 to 100 years. Ten milliliters of peripheral blood were drawn from each donor into EDTA-treated Vacutainer tubes. Ficoll-Paque density-gradient centrifugation was used to isolate PBMCs, with at least 6.5 million obtained per sample. Total RNA was extracted from PBMCs with Trizol reagent, with at least 5.5 micrograms obtained per sample. The percentages of naive CD45RAhigh/CD27high T cells were determined by flow cytometry on a PBMC aliquot from every donor. This record belongs to a study of blood T cells in healthy people across ages (dated by TCRdb to about 2015). About the investigation overall: Template switching captured roughly one uniquely barcoded TCR beta cDNA molecule per two T cells in model experiments. The study measured age-related changes in TCR beta repertoire diversity using deep sequencing normalized with unique cDNA molecular identifiers. Donors were grouped into four age groups: young (average roughly 17 years), middle-aged (roughly 38), aged (62) and long-lived (82). To avoid experimental bias, donors of different ages were spread randomly across the sequencing lanes. For two donors (one aged 18 to 29 and one aged 80 or older), the study analyzed two additional independent replicas of 1 million unique cDNA reads from the same blood draw. Overall study outcomes, separate from this receptor: The long-lived group showed more naive CD4+ T cells, fewer expanded clones and increased TCR diversity than the aged group, suggesting age selection. Total diversity estimates from one million sequenced T cells were considered lower bounds and underestimates. A strong correlation was found between observed TCR beta diversity and the percentage of naive T cells measured by flow cytometry. Bulk unsorted PBMC profiling prevented conclusive comparison of naive and antigen-experienced compartments. Because donor CMV infection status was unknown, age-related changes in expanded clonotypes were potentially confounded. As age increased, observed TCR beta diversity per million T cells dropped in a roughly linear way, and a significant reduction was already evident by age roughly 36.

Libraries were prepared through 5' RACE. The sequencing machine was an Illumina HiSeq 2500. A second PCR of about 6 to 12 cycles was performed with a sample-barcoded 5' primer and a J-beta primer mix. A template-switch 5' adaptor carrying 12 random nucleotides introduced a unique molecular identifier onto each TCR beta cDNA molecule. At least 2.5 million CDR3-containing paired-end reads were obtained from each sample. All of the RNA was converted into first-strand cDNA using the Mint cDNA synthesis kit, with a TRBC-specific oligonucleotide serving as the primer. All cDNA was treated with uracil-DNA glycosylase and then went through a first 18-cycle PCR with the universal primers M1SS and BC2_uni_R. Per the authors' processing: For normalization, 1 million high-quality reads were randomly selected from each sample, with every read carrying a distinct molecular identifier. Reads sharing molecular identifiers were discarded rather than binned into consensus sequences. MiTCR, set to a Q25 quality threshold and the strictest error-elimination algorithm, was used for CDR3 identification, clonotype clustering and error correction. A nonparametric unseen species model with Euler transformation was used to estimate lower-bound total TCR beta diversity. TCRdb reprocessed the public reads (quality trimming at Q25 with fastp, clone calling with MiXCR) and kept in-frame beta chains. Duplicate CDR3 protein sequences are folded into a single record with the most common DNA and genes. These V and J calls rely on TCRdb rather than the paper's analysis. Recorded for this sample are about 2 million distinct CDR3 sequences; about 49% of them occurred a single time. Roughly 2.1% of the sample goes to the ten largest clones.

From a lookup of the germline V gene, CDR1 and CDR2 are SQVTM and ANQGSEA. The junction carries 13 bases between V and J, which are trimmed by 3 bases and 8 bases respectively. The CDR3 contains 13 residues, cysteine and phenylalanine counted. Kept here is only the CDR3 DNA, which spans 39 bases and is read in frame from base 1. Source material: blood. The V gene is TRBV29-1 and the J gene is TRBJ1-4; the D region possibly corresponds to TRBD1 (6 bases align). The receptor comes from a middle-aged woman in good health. The CDR3 region: CSVEGARSEKLFF. At the DNA level, the sequence is TGCAGCGTTGAGGGGGCAAGGTCCGAAAAACTGTTTTTT.